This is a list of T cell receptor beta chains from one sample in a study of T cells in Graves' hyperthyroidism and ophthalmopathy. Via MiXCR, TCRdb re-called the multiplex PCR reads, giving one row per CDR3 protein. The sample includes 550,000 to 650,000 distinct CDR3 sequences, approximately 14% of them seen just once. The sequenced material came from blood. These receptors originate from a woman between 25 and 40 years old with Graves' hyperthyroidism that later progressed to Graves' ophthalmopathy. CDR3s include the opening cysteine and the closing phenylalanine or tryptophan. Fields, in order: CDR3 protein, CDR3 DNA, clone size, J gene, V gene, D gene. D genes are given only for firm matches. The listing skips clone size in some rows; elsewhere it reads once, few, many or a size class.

cdr3_aa: CASGTGGGTGELFF
cdr3_nt: TGTGCCAGCGGCACAGGGGGTGGCACCGGGGAGCTGTTTTTT
clone_size: many
j_call: TRBJ2-2
v_call: TRBV28
d_call: TRBD1

cdr3_aa: CASSYDLGLYEQYF
cdr3_nt: TGTGCCAGCAGTTACGATCTCGGCCTCTACGAGCAGTACTTC
clone_size: many
j_call: TRBJ2-7
v_call: TRBV6-5
d_call: .

cdr3_aa: CACSPGLAGVEQFF
cdr3_nt: TGTGCCTGCAGTCCGGGACTAGCGGGAGTTGAGCAGTTCTTC
clone_size: once
j_call: TRBJ2-1
v_call: TRBV30
d_call: TRBD2

cdr3_aa: CASSPRTGALLSREQYF
cdr3_nt: TGTGCCAGCAGCCCCAGAACCGGGGCCCTGTTATCCAGGGAGCAGTACTTC
clone_size: few
j_call: TRBJ2-7
v_call: TRBV7-9
d_call: .

cdr3_aa: CASSLYRERDGYTF
cdr3_nt: TGTGCCAGCAGTTTGTATAGGGAGAGAGATGGCTACACCTTC
clone_size: many
j_call: TRBJ1-2
v_call: TRBV28
d_call: .

cdr3_aa: CASKMTGVKQYF
cdr3_nt: TGTGCCAGCAAAATGACAGGGGTAAAGCAGTACTTC
clone_size: .
j_call: TRBJ2-7
v_call: TRBV6-2/TRBV6-3
d_call: TRBD1

cdr3_aa: CASSSGLAGPYQETQYF
cdr3_nt: TGTGCCAGCAGCTCGGGACTAGCGGGTCCGTACCAAGAGACCCAGTACTTC
clone_size: many
j_call: TRBJ2-5
v_call: TRBV11-3
d_call: TRBD2

cdr3_aa: CASSFASGSGFGEQYF
cdr3_nt: TGTGCCAGCAGTTTTGCTAGCGGGAGTGGCTTTGGCGAGCAGTACTTC
clone_size: many
j_call: TRBJ2-7
v_call: TRBV28
d_call: TRBD2

cdr3_aa: CASRGGQETQYF
cdr3_nt: TGTGCCAGCAGGGGGGGCCAAGAGACCCAGTACTTC
clone_size: many
j_call: TRBJ2-5
v_call: TRBV7-8
d_call: .

cdr3_aa: CAWDPLGSEKLFF
cdr3_nt: TGTGCCTGGGATCCTCTCGGGAGTGAAAAACTGTTTTTT
clone_size: many
j_call: TRBJ1-4
v_call: TRBV30
d_call: .

cdr3_aa: CSAGGGYKETQYF
cdr3_nt: TGCAGCGCTGGGGGCGGGTATAAAGAGACCCAGTACTTC
clone_size: many
j_call: TRBJ2-5
v_call: TRBV20-1
d_call: .

cdr3_aa: CASSVAAGGLYEQYF
cdr3_nt: TGTGCCAGCAGCGTCGCGGCGGGAGGGCTATACGAGCAGTACTTC
clone_size: many
j_call: TRBJ2-7
v_call: TRBV7-9
d_call: TRBD2

cdr3_aa: CASSGGAPRWHQETQYF
cdr3_nt: TGTGCCAGCAGTGGTGGGGCACCCAGGTGGCACCAAGAGACCCAGTACTTC
clone_size: few
j_call: TRBJ2-5
v_call: TRBV2
d_call: .

cdr3_aa: CASSNSGSMAEQYF
cdr3_nt: TGTGCCAGCAGTAATTCCGGGAGCATGGCCGAGCAGTACTTC
clone_size: many
j_call: TRBJ2-7
v_call: TRBV7-9
d_call: .

cdr3_aa: CASSQDNLGNEQFF
cdr3_nt: TGTGCCAGCAGCCAAGACAATTTGGGCAATGAGCAGTTCTTC
clone_size: .
j_call: TRBJ2-1
v_call: TRBV14
d_call: .

cdr3_aa: CASSYGGRIGGYTF
cdr3_nt: TGTGCCAGCAGTTACGGGGGCAGAATAGGGGGCTACACCTTC
clone_size: many
j_call: TRBJ1-2
v_call: TRBV6-5
d_call: .

cdr3_aa: CASSFQGQYTEAFF
cdr3_nt: TGTGCCAGCAGTTTTCAGGGGCAGTACACTGAAGCTTTCTTT
clone_size: many
j_call: TRBJ1-1
v_call: TRBV12-3/TRBV12-4
d_call: .

cdr3_aa: CASSPHRGGLSYNEQFF
cdr3_nt: TGTGCCAGCAGCCCCCATAGGGGGGGCCTCTCCTACAATGAGCAGTTCTTC
clone_size: .
j_call: TRBJ2-1
v_call: TRBV3-1
d_call: .

cdr3_aa: CASSQHRQNSPLHF
cdr3_nt: TGTGCCAGCAGCCAGCACAGACAAAATTCACCCCTCCACTTT
clone_size: many
j_call: TRBJ1-6
v_call: TRBV3-1
d_call: .

cdr3_aa: CSADIDRGNNGYTF
cdr3_nt: TGCAGTGCTGACATCGACCGGGGGAACAATGGCTACACCTTC
clone_size: many
j_call: TRBJ1-2
v_call: TRBV20-1
d_call: .

cdr3_aa: CASSLGGLAGGLAYNEQFF
cdr3_nt: TGTGCCAGCAGCTTGGGGGGACTAGCGGGAGGCCTCGCCTACAATGAGCAGTTCTTC
clone_size: many
j_call: TRBJ2-1
v_call: TRBV7-9
d_call: TRBD2

cdr3_aa: CASSPGTGDNSPLHF
cdr3_nt: TGTGCCAGCTCACCAGGGACAGGGGATAATTCACCCCTCCACTTT
clone_size: many
j_call: TRBJ1-6
v_call: TRBV18
d_call: TRBD1

cdr3_aa: CASTQTSGSGELFF
cdr3_nt: TGTGCCAGCACCCAGACTAGCGGGTCCGGGGAGCTGTTTTTT
clone_size: few
j_call: TRBJ2-2
v_call: TRBV3-1
d_call: TRBD2

cdr3_aa: CASGTAGEQYF
cdr3_nt: TGTGCCAGCGGGACGGCCGGTGAGCAGTACTTC
clone_size: .
j_call: TRBJ2-7
v_call: TRBV11-3
d_call: .

cdr3_aa: CASSLTPLVYNEQFF
cdr3_nt: TGTGCCAGCAGCTTAACGCCGTTGGTTTACAATGAGCAGTTCTTC
clone_size: .
j_call: TRBJ2-1
v_call: TRBV7-3
d_call: .

cdr3_aa: CASSPMLGSTNEKLFF
cdr3_nt: TGCGCCAGCAGCCCTATGCTGGGCTCGACTAATGAAAAACTGTTTTTT
clone_size: few
j_call: TRBJ1-4
v_call: TRBV5-1
d_call: .

cdr3_aa: CASSLERQGNTEAFF
cdr3_nt: TGTGCCAGCAGCTTAGAACGGCAGGGGAACACTGAAGCTTTCTTT
clone_size: many
j_call: TRBJ1-1
v_call: TRBV11-2
d_call: .

cdr3_aa: CASSRPGLAGNEQFF
cdr3_nt: TGTGCCAGCAGCCGTCCGGGACTAGCGGGGAATGAGCAGTTCTTC
clone_size: many
j_call: TRBJ2-1
v_call: TRBV27
d_call: TRBD2

cdr3_aa: CSVEDLGDTQYF
cdr3_nt: TGCAGCGTTGAAGATCTGGGGGATACGCAGTATTTT
clone_size: many
j_call: TRBJ2-3
v_call: TRBV29-1
d_call: .

cdr3_aa: CATSAAGGSYEQFF
cdr3_nt: TGTGCCACCAGTGCAGCGGGAGGCTCCTATGAGCAGTTCTTC
clone_size: .
j_call: TRBJ2-1
v_call: TRBV24-1
d_call: TRBD2

cdr3_aa: CAISRDRSSGANVLTF
cdr3_nt: TGTGCCATCAGCCGGGACAGGAGCTCTGGGGCCAACGTCCTGACTTTC
clone_size: many
j_call: TRBJ2-6
v_call: TRBV10-3
d_call: TRBD1

cdr3_aa: CASSSPGTGGPDTQYF
cdr3_nt: TGTGCCAGCAGCTCCCCCGGTACAGGGGGCCCAGATACGCAGTATTTT
clone_size: many
j_call: TRBJ2-3
v_call: TRBV7-3
d_call: TRBD1

cdr3_aa: CATSDRLAGMVDTQYF
cdr3_nt: TGTGCCACCAGTGATCGCCTAGCGGGTATGGTAGATACGCAGTATTTT
clone_size: many
j_call: TRBJ2-3
v_call: TRBV24-1
d_call: TRBD2

cdr3_aa: CASKDRDTGQGEQYF
cdr3_nt: TGCGCCAGCAAGGATAGGGACACGGGGCAAGGGGAGCAGTACTTC
clone_size: .
j_call: TRBJ2-7
v_call: TRBV5-1
d_call: .

cdr3_aa: CASSPSTGISYEQFF
cdr3_nt: TGTGCCAGCTCACCGAGTACCGGGATTAGCTATGAGCAGTTCTTC
clone_size: many
j_call: TRBJ2-1
v_call: TRBV18
d_call: .

cdr3_aa: CASSKSGRDEQFF
cdr3_nt: TGTGCCAGCAGCAAAAGCGGGAGGGATGAGCAGTTCTTC
clone_size: many
j_call: TRBJ2-1
v_call: TRBV7-2
d_call: TRBD2

cdr3_aa: CAWGGQTAEQYF
cdr3_nt: TGTGCCTGGGGTGGGCAGACCGCCGAGCAGTACTTC
clone_size: few
j_call: TRBJ2-7
v_call: TRBV30
d_call: .

cdr3_aa: CASNPDGSSYNSPLHF
cdr3_nt: TGTGCCAGCAACCCGGACGGGAGCTCCTATAATTCACCCCTCCACTTT
clone_size: many
j_call: TRBJ1-6
v_call: TRBV6-1
d_call: .

cdr3_aa: CASSKTGLGYGYTF
cdr3_nt: TGTGCCAGCAGCAAAACAGGGTTGGGCTATGGCTACACCTTC
clone_size: few
j_call: TRBJ1-2
v_call: TRBV4-2
d_call: .

cdr3_aa: CASSEDLWTSARLGQETQYF
cdr3_nt: TGTGCCAGCAGTGAAGACCTCTGGACTAGCGCAAGACTAGGGCAAGAGACCCAGTACTTC
clone_size: many
j_call: TRBJ2-5
v_call: TRBV6-1
d_call: TRBD2

cdr3_aa: CASLGRGADINQPQHF
cdr3_nt: TGTGCCAGCTTGGGGAGGGGGGCCGACATAAATCAGCCCCAGCATTTT
clone_size: few
j_call: TRBJ1-5
v_call: TRBV2
d_call: .

cdr3_aa: CASASTDTQYF
cdr3_nt: TGTGCCAGCGCTAGCACAGATACGCAGTATTTT
clone_size: many
j_call: TRBJ2-3
v_call: TRBV6-2/TRBV6-3
d_call: .

cdr3_aa: CAIREGGQGAYEQYF
cdr3_nt: TGTGCCATCCGAGAAGGGGGACAGGGGGCCTACGAGCAGTACTTC
clone_size: few
j_call: TRBJ2-7
v_call: TRBV10-3
d_call: TRBD1

cdr3_aa: CATHRGGETQYF
cdr3_nt: TGTGCCACCCATCGGGGGGGAGAGACCCAGTACTTC
clone_size: many
j_call: TRBJ2-5
v_call: TRBV28
d_call: TRBD2

cdr3_aa: CASSQEWGATEAFF
cdr3_nt: TGTGCCAGCAGCCAAGAGTGGGGGGCCACTGAAGCTTTCTTT
clone_size: .
j_call: TRBJ1-1
v_call: TRBV3-1
d_call: .

cdr3_aa: CASSLFSPLSYNEQFF
cdr3_nt: TGTGCCAGCAGTTTATTTAGTCCTCTCTCCTACAATGAGCAGTTCTTC
clone_size: many
j_call: TRBJ2-1
v_call: TRBV12-3/TRBV12-4
d_call: .

cdr3_aa: CSVGGLSYNEQFF
cdr3_nt: TGCAGCGTTGGGGGGCTTTCCTACAATGAGCAGTTCTTC
clone_size: many
j_call: TRBJ2-1
v_call: TRBV29-1
d_call: .

cdr3_aa: CASSLDPGLAPETQYF
cdr3_nt: TGTGCCAGCTCGCTGGATCCGGGACTAGCACCAGAGACCCAGTACTTC
clone_size: .
j_call: TRBJ2-5
v_call: TRBV18
d_call: TRBD2

cdr3_aa: CASSFRLAGSYEQYF
cdr3_nt: TGTGCCAGCAGTTTTCGACTAGCGGGCTCCTACGAGCAGTACTTC
clone_size: many
j_call: TRBJ2-7
v_call: TRBV11-3
d_call: TRBD2

cdr3_aa: CASTLGTSVYNEQFF
cdr3_nt: TGTGCCAGCACCTTAGGGACTAGCGTCTACAATGAGCAGTTCTTC
clone_size: .
j_call: TRBJ2-1
v_call: TRBV7-6
d_call: TRBD2

cdr3_aa: CASSPGGGDNEQFF
cdr3_nt: TGTGCCAGCAGCCCCGGGGGAGGAGACAATGAGCAGTTCTTC
clone_size: few
j_call: TRBJ2-1
v_call: TRBV6-2/TRBV6-3
d_call: .